This TCR beta chain was profiled in a study of T cell repertoires in cytomegalovirus infection (dated by TCRdb to the late 2010s). At the level of the whole study: Alongside well-studied HLA-B-restricted epitopes, the peptide stimulations were aimed at recently identified HLA-C-restricted CMV epitopes, whose presentation resists viral immunomodulation. Donor HLA type was relevant to the analysis, as public TCR beta signatures indicated carriage of CMV infection together with the matching HLA type.

Points the paper makes about the study in general: The ex vivo response was dominated by HLA-C-restricted CMV-specific TCR beta clonotypes, and the single most frequent clonotype in two of eight donors was supplied by these HLA-C-restricted clonotypes. In both this cohort and an independent roughly 350-donor cohort, the cumulative frequency of public TCR beta family members distinguished carriers of CMV infection plus the relevant HLA type.

Comments on this clonotype: Its antigen remains unidentified. Base quality data are lacking; no much larger clone is found one base away.

The intended sense of this specimen's treatment or condition label: in vitro stimulation with specific CMV peptide epitopes to enrich CMV-specific T cells. The reads were generated on an Illumina HiSeq 1500. Using fastp at Q25 and MiXCR, TCRdb reprocessed the public reads and kept productive beta chains. Rows are unified per CDR3 protein, each entry keeping the most common DNA and genes. For this sample there are 650,000 to 900,000 distinct CDR3 sequences; 30% to 35% appear just once. Around 12% of the sample lies in the top ten. This specimen consisted of cultured CD8+ T cells from PBMCs, obtained from culture after CMV antigen stimulation. The TCR sequence derives from a human donor in good health (CMV status not recorded). Some clones in this sample may be carry-over from other donors' samples.

The CDR3 has the sequence CASSAPGDRAYNEQFF. The sequence in DNA is TGTGCCAGCAGCGCCCCGGGCGACAGGGCGTACAATGAGCAGTTCTTC. This sequence uses TRBV5-6 and TRBJ2-1; 7 of the junction bases match TRBD1. For this chain, trimming is 4 bases at the V end and 4 bases at the J end, and the number of junction bases without a gene match is 11. CDR1 and CDR2, per the germline V gene, are SGHDT and YYEEEE. Reading from cysteine to phenylalanine, the CDR3 counts 16 amino acids. Only CDR3 DNA is held: 48 bases, read in frame from base 1.